This T cell receptor beta chain was recorded in a study of blood T cell repertoires in COVID-19. Study-wide background: The United States, Italy and Spain supplied acute and convalescent COVID-19 samples. T cells, B-cell-depleted T cells, or PBMCs provided the cDNA or gDNA that served as material.

As to this clone: The germline gene is not matched at one end of the junction; a read error may be the cause.

The CDR3 has 16 amino acids. From germline, CDR1 is SGHTA and CDR2 FQGNSA. Participants were aged about 18 to 89 years from about two dozen US areas. Participants had their cohort set by participant-reported clinical history. Generated by immunoSEQ multiplex PCR, the TCRdb table keeps only in-frame clones and is missing some. The sample comprises fewer than 350,000 clones, 70% to 90% of which are singletons, and approximately 6% rests with the top ten. The sequence came from a woman aged 40 to 49 who had recovered from COVID-19. What was sequenced was PBMCs or T cells enriched from blood (not recorded which). The rearrangement uses TRBV7-2 and TRBJ2-5; TRBD2 aligns across 10 bases. This CDR3 is CASSVASGSGQETQYF. The CDR3 DNA reads as TGTGCCAGCAGCGTAGCTAGCGGGAGTGGTCAAGAGACCCAGTACTTC.